This TCR beta chain was found in a study of blood T cell repertoires in COVID-19. Study information: The samples span acute and convalescent COVID-19 from the United States, Italy and Spain. Sample material is recorded as cDNA or gDNA derived from T cells, B-cell-depleted T cells, or PBMCs.

Germline V gene lookup returns CDR1 KGHDR and CDR2 SFDVKD. The CDR3 covers 16 residues. V shed 2 bases and J 3 bases; nucleotides not matched to a gene: 4. Per the study methods: Reference gene primer amplification gave nucleated cell count estimates. TCRdb keeps only in-frame clones here, not all; method: immunoSEQ multiplex PCR. V, J and clone size reflect that table, while D and trimming were determined from the DNA. The data show fewer than 65,000 clones, more than 80% seen once. The clonotype was recovered from a man in his sixties with acute or convalescent COVID-19. Sequenced material: peripheral blood. The rearrangement uses TRBV24-1 and TRBJ2-1, with TRBD2 matching 9 bases. The CDR3 bases are TGTGCCACCAGTGATTCCCTTAGCGGGAGCTACAATGAGCAGTTCTTC. This sequence encodes CATSDSLSGSYNEQFF.